This T cell receptor beta chain was recovered during a study of identical twins. One entry per CDR3 protein, called by TCRdb with MiXCR from the 5' RACE reads. The table records over 250,000 distinct CDR3 sequences, just under 9.5% of them present only once. Healthy Caucasians alone served as donors. Germline CDR1 reads SGHNT; CDR2 reads YYREEE (reference sequence). The V and J ends lost 0 bases and 9 bases respectively, with 7 bases between them. The CDR3 loop spans 12 amino acids. A further study also used this sample, focusing on yellow fever vaccine responses in identical twins.

The J gene is TRBJ2-1, the V gene TRBV5-4, with D uncertain. Sequenced material: CD8+ T cells sorted from blood. The TCR was taken from a woman between 18 and 29 years old in good health. The CDR3, as DNA: TGTGCCAGCAGCTTGGAAGGCGTTGAGCAGTTCTTC. Translated, it gives CASSLEGVEQFF.